These T cell receptor beta chains were read from a single sample in a study of HIV-infected patients and healthy controls. TCRdb reanalysed the 5' RACE reads using MiXCR and keeps one entry per CDR3 protein. Of some 67,000 distinct CDR3 sequences in the sample, 16% were seen once. The specimen sequenced was CD4+ T cells from blood. The receptors come from a human donor in good health. CDR3s include the opening cysteine and the closing phenylalanine or tryptophan. A D gene is named only where the DNA matches it firmly. Clone size, where shown, is once, few, many, or a class for clones that have expanded.

CDR3 | DNA | length | size | J | D | V
CASSYSREGAKNGYTF | TGTGCCAGCAGCTATAGTCGCGAGGGGGCTAAAAATGGCTACACCTTC | 16 | few | TRBJ1-2 | TRBD1 | TRBV6-6
CASSPTMYPYEQYF | TGTGCCAGCAGCCCGACCATGTACCCCTACGAGCAGTACTTC | 14 | few | TRBJ2-7 | NA | TRBV7-8
CASSQGTGGPNEKLFF | TGCGCCAGCAGCCAGGGGACAGGGGGCCCTAATGAAAAACTGTTTTTT | 16 | few | TRBJ1-4 | TRBD1 | TRBV4-3
CASSPLWTAEAFF | TGTGCCAGCAGTCCGCTCTGGACCGCTGAAGCTTTCTTT | 13 | many | TRBJ1-1 | NA | TRBV6-2/TRBV6-3
CATLEGGANVLTF | TGTGCCACCCTGGAGGGGGGGGCCAACGTCCTGACTTTC | 13 | few | TRBJ2-6 | NA | TRBV12-3/TRBV12-4
CSASSTGSAEKLFF | TGCAGTGCTAGTTCGACAGGGAGTGCTGAAAAACTGTTTTTT | 14 | few | TRBJ1-4 | TRBD1 | TRBV20-1
CASSLSGQPYEQYF | TGCGCCAGCAGCTTGTCGGGACAGCCTTACGAGCAGTACTTC | 14 | NA | TRBJ2-7 | TRBD1 | TRBV5-1
CASRGVGNTGELFF | TGTGCCAGTCGGGGGGTGGGGAACACCGGGGAGCTGTTTTTT | 14 | NA | TRBJ2-2 | TRBD2 | TRBV19
CASSLEVSGANVLTF | TGTGCCAGCAGCTTAGAAGTCTCTGGGGCCAACGTCCTGACTTTC | 15 | NA | TRBJ2-6 | NA | TRBV7-9
CAISESWARTNTEAFF | TGTGCCATCAGTGAGTCCTGGGCCAGGACTAACACTGAAGCTTTCTTT | 16 | NA | TRBJ1-1 | NA | TRBV10-3
CASSQSPYEQYF | TGTGCCAGCAGTCAGAGTCCCTACGAGCAGTACTTC | 12 | many | TRBJ2-7 | NA | TRBV6-2/TRBV6-3
CASSPRGMNTEAFF | TGTGCCAGCTCACCAAGGGGCATGAACACTGAAGCTTTCTTT | 14 | NA | TRBJ1-1 | NA | TRBV18
CARSFVFAGAQDTQYF | TGTGCCAGAAGCTTCGTTTTTGCGGGAGCCCAAGATACGCAGTATTTT | 16 | many | TRBJ2-3 | TRBD2 | TRBV5-3
CASSPEPVYEQYF | TGTGCCAGCAGCCCGGAGCCTGTCTACGAGCAGTACTTC | 13 | NA | TRBJ2-7 | NA | TRBV12-3/TRBV12-4
CASSEHEGDTQYF | TGTGCCAGCTCCGAACATGAGGGAGATACGCAGTATTTT | 13 | NA | TRBJ2-3 | NA | TRBV18
CSASESTNYGYTF | TGCAGCGCTTCAGAATCCACTAACTATGGCTACACCTTC | 13 | NA | TRBJ1-2 | NA | TRBV29-1
CASTTSRTGELFF | TGTGCCAGTACCACCTCGAGGACCGGGGAGCTGTTTTTT | 13 | NA | TRBJ2-2 | NA | TRBV19
CASSLTRKTNNSPLHF | TGTGCCAGCAGCTTGACAAGAAAAACCAATAATTCACCCCTCCACTTT | 16 | NA | TRBJ1-6 | NA | TRBV7-9
CASSLDVRDYGYTF | TGCGCCAGCAGCTTGGATGTCAGAGACTATGGCTACACCTTC | 14 | NA | TRBJ1-2 | NA | TRBV5-1
CASSLYTSSGNTIYF | TGTGCCAGCTCACTCTACACCTCCTCTGGAAACACCATATATTTT | 15 | few | TRBJ1-3 | NA | TRBV18
CASSSDRGLNTEAFF | TGTGCCAGCTCGTCGGACAGGGGACTGAACACTGAAGCTTTCTTT | 15 | few | TRBJ1-1 | TRBD1 | TRBV18
CASSLAIGIAYNEQFF | TGCGCCAGCAGCTTGGCCATCGGGATAGCCTACAATGAGCAGTTCTTC | 16 | few | TRBJ2-1 | NA | TRBV5-1
CARPPVGDTPNYEQYF | TGCGCCAGACCTCCCGTGGGGGACACGCCAAACTACGAGCAGTACTTC | 16 | NA | TRBJ2-7 | NA | TRBV23-1
CSAGVDSLNEKLFF | TGCAGTGCTGGGGTGGATTCACTTAATGAAAAACTGTTTTTT | 14 | NA | TRBJ1-4 | NA | TRBV20-1
CASSSEISGNTIYF | TGCGCCAGCAGCTCAGAGATCTCTGGAAACACCATATATTTT | 14 | few | TRBJ1-3 | NA | TRBV5-1
CATSRAGSDYEQYF | TGTGCCACCAGCAGAGCGGGTAGCGACTACGAGCAGTACTTC | 14 | many | TRBJ2-7 | NA | TRBV15
CASSQEITGGIRDTQYF | TGCGCCAGCAGCCAAGAAATAACAGGGGGAATTCGGGATACGCAGTATTTT | 17 | few | TRBJ2-3 | TRBD1 | TRBV4-3
CSVGQSNYGYTF | TGCAGCGTTGGACAATCTAACTATGGCTACACCTTC | 12 | many | TRBJ1-2 | NA | TRBV29-1
CATSAGPGVLAEAFF | TGTGCCACCAGTGCTGGACCAGGGGTGTTGGCTGAAGCTTTCTTT | 15 | many | TRBJ1-1 | NA | TRBV24-1
CASSTRQGTGELFF | TGTGCCAGCAGTACTAGACAGGGTACCGGGGAGCTGTTTTTT | 14 | few | TRBJ2-2 | TRBD1 | TRBV6-5
CATRQGLSTDTQYF | TGTGCCACAAGACAGGGATTGAGCACAGATACGCAGTATTTT | 14 | many | TRBJ2-3 | TRBD1 | TRBV30
CAISATGAFTGELFF | TGTGCCATCAGTGCGACAGGGGCCTTCACCGGGGAGCTGTTTTTT | 15 | NA | TRBJ2-2 | TRBD1 | TRBV10-3
CASSKYRDRDTGELFF | TGTGCCAGCAGCAAATACCGGGACAGGGACACCGGGGAGCTGTTTTTT | 16 | few | TRBJ2-2 | NA | TRBV21-1
CASSLEAGGTYEQYF | TGTGCCAGCAGCTTAGAAGCGGGCGGAACGTACGAGCAGTACTTC | 15 | NA | TRBJ2-7 | NA | TRBV7-2
CASSLLGTNTEAFF | TGTGCCAGCAGCTTGTTGGGCACGAACACTGAAGCTTTCTTT | 14 | many | TRBJ1-1 | NA | TRBV5-6
CASSTVRGQETQYF | TGTGCCAGCTCCACCGTAAGGGGGCAAGAGACCCAGTACTTC | 14 | NA | TRBJ2-5 | NA | TRBV18
CASSLETGGTYNEQFF | TGTGCCAGCAGCTTGGAAACAGGAGGCACATACAATGAGCAGTTCTTC | 16 | NA | TRBJ2-1 | NA | TRBV5-5
CSVERGSYNEQFF | TGCAGCGTTGAACGCGGGTCCTACAATGAGCAGTTCTTC | 13 | few | TRBJ2-1 | NA | TRBV29-1
CASSNNRGLTEKLFF | TGTGCCAGCAGTAACAACAGGGGGTTGACGGAAAAACTGTTTTTT | 15 | many | TRBJ1-4 | TRBD1 | TRBV5-4
CASSFSTSGNNEQFF | TGTGCCAGCAGCTTTTCTACTAGCGGGAACAATGAGCAGTTCTTC | 15 | many | TRBJ2-1 | TRBD2 | TRBV13
CASLQGSTHYEQYF | TGTGCCAGCCTGCAGGGGTCGACCCACTACGAGCAGTACTTC | 14 | many | TRBJ2-7 | NA | TRBV7-2